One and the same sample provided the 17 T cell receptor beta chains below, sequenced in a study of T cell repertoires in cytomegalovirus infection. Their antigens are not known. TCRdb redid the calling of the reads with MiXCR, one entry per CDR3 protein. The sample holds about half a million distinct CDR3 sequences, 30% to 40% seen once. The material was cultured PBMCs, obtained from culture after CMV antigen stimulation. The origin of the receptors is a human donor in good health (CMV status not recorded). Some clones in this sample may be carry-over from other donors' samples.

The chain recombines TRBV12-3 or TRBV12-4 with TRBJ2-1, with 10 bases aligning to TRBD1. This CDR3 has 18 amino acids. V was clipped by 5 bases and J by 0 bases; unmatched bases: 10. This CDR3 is CASSLGTGVPLSYNEQFF. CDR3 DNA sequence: TGTGCCAGCAGTCTAGGGACAGGGGTTCCCCTCTCCTACAATGAGCAGTTCTTC.

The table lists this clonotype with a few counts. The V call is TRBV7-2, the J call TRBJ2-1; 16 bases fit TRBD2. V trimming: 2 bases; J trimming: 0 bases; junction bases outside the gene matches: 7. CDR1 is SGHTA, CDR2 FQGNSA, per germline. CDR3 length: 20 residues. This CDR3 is CASSLPKGLAGGSSYNEQFF. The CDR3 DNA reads TGTGCCAGCAGCTTACCCAAGGGACTAGCGGGGGGGAGCTCCTACAATGAGCAGTTCTTC.

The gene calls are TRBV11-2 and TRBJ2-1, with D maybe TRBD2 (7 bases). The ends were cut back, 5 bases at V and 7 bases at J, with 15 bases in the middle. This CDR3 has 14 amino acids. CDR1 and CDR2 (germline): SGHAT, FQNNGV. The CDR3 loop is CASSRGRERNEQFF. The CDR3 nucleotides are TGTGCCAGCAGCAGGGGGAGGGAGCGGAATGAGCAGTTCTTC.

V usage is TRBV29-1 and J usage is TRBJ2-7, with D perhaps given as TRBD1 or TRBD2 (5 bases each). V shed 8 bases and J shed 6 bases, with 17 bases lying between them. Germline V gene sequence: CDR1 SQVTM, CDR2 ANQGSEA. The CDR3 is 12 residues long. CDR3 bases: TGCAGCCCCGTTCGGGGTAGGGGCGAGCAGTACGTC. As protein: CSPVRGRGEQYV.

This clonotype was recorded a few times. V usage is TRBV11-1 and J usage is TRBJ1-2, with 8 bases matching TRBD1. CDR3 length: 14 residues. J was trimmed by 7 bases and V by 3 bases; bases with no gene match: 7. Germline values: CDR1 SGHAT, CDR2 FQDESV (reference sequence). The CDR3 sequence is CASSLNQGAGGYTF. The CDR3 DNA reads TGTGCCAGCAGCTTGAACCAGGGGGCTGGTGGCTACACCTTC.

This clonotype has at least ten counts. CDR3 protein: CASSFTGSGANVLTF. DNA for the CDR3: TGTGCCAGCAGCTTTACGGGCTCTGGGGCCAACGTCCTGACTTTC. The chain joins TRBV7-2 to TRBJ2-6; no firm D call. In germline, CDR1 is SGHTA, CDR2 FQGNSA. Between the trimmed V and J ends, which lost 3 bases and 0 bases, there was a span of 6 bases. This CDR3 contains 15 residues. Full variable domain (outside the CDR3, taken from reference TRBV7-2 and TRBJ2-6): GAGVSQSPSNKVTEKGKDVELRCDPISGHTALYWYRQSLGQGLEFLIYFQGNSAPDKSGLPSDRFSAERTGGSVSTLTIQRTQQEDSAVYLCASSFTGSGANVLTFGAGSRLTVL.

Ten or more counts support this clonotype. CDR3 loop: CASSPGNLYEQYF. DNA for the CDR3: TGTGCCAGCAGCCCCGGGAACCTCTACGAGCAGTACTTC. The V call is TRBV7-8, the J call TRBJ2-7; D is perhaps TRBD2 (5 bases). Germline V gene data show CDR1 as SGHVS and CDR2 as FQNEAQ. The CDR3 contains 13 residues. V was cut by 5 bases and J by 3 bases, with 11 bases left in between.

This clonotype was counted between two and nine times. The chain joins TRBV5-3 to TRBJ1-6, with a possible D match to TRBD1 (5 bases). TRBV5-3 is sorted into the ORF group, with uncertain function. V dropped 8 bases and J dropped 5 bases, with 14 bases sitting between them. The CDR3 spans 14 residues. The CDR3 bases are TGTGCCAGCAGGGAGGGATCTCATAATTCACCCCTCCACTTT. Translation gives CASREGSHNSPLHF.

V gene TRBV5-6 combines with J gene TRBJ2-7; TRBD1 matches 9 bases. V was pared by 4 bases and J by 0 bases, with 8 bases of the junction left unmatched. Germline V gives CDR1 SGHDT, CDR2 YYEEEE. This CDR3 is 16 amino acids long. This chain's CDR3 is CASSPTGTGSSYEQYV. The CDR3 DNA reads TGTGCCAGCAGCCCTACCGGGACAGGGTCCTCCTACGAGCAGTACGTC.

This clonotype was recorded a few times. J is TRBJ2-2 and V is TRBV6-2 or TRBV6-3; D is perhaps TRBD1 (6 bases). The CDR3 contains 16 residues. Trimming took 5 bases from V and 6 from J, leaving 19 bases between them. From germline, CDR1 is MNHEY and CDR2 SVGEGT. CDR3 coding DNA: TGTGCCAGCAGTCGCGGCTGGCCACAGGGTCCCGGGGAGCTGTTTTTT. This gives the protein CASSRGWPQGPGELFF.

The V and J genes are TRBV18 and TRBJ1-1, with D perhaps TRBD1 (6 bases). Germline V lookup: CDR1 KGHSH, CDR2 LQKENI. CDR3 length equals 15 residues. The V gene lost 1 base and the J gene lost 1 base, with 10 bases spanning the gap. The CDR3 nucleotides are TGTGCCAGCTCACCACAACAGGGAAGGAACACTGAAGCTTTCTTT. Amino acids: CASSPQQGRNTEAFF.

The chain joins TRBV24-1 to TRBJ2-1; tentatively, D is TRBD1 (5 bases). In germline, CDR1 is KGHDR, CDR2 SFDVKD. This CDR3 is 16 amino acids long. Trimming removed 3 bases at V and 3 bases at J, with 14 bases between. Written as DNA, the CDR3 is TGTGCCACCAGTGATCCGGCAGGGTTCAACTACAATGAGCAGTTCTTC. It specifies CATSDPAGFNYNEQFF.

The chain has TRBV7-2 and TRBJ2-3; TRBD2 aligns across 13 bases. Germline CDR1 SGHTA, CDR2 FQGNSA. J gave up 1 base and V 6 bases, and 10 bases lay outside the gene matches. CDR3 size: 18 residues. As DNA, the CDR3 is TGTGCCAGCAGGACCGGGACTAGCGGGACACTACGCACAGATACGCAGTATTTT. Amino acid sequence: CASRTGTSGTLRTDTQYF.

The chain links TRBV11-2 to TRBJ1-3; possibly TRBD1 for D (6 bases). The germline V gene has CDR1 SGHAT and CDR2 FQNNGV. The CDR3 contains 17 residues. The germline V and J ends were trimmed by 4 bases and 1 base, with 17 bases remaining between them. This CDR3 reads CASSSGLGAGSGNTIYF. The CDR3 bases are TGTGCCAGCAGCTCGGGGCTGGGGGCAGGGTCTGGAAACACCATATATTTT.

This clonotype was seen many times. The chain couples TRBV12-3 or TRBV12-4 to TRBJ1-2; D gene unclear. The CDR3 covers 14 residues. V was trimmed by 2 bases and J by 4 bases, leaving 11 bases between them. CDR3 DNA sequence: TGTGCCAGCAGTTTACAGGACCTGGGCTATGGCTACACCTTC. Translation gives CASSLQDLGYGYTF.

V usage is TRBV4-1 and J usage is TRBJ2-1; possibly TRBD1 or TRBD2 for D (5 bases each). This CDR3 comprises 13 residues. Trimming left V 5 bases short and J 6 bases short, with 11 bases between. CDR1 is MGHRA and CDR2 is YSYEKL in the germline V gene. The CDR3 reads CASSTGTSNEQFF. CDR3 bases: TGCGCCAGCAGCACCGGGACGTCCAATGAGCAGTTCTTC.

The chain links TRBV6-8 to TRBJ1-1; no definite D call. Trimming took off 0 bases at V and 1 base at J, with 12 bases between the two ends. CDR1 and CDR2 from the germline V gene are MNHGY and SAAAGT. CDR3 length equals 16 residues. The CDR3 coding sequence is TGTGCCAGCAGTTACTCGATTTCATGGGGGAACACTGAAGCTTTCTTT. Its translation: CASSYSISWGNTEAFF.